This passage covers 22 T cell receptor beta chains from one sample sequenced in a study of patients and donors after allogeneic stem cell transplantation. Each CDR3 protein is one row after TCRdb ran MiXCR on the RT-PCR reads. The sample lists around 1,700 distinct CDR3 sequences, about 3.5% seen once, with around an eighth in the top ten. Sequencing was performed on blood, either unsorted or a sorted T cell fraction (not recorded which). Receptors originate from a human donor who was either an allogeneic HSCT recipient or a stem cell or donor lymphocyte infusion donor (not recorded which). It is not recorded whose cells these are; they may come from a transplant donor.

The chain combines TRBV19 with TRBJ1-1; D perhaps matches TRBD1 (5 bases). Germline loops: CDR1 LNHDA, CDR2 SQIVND (reference sequence). The CDR3 consists of 12 residues. V was trimmed by 9 bases and J by 2 bases, leaving 10 bases between them. CDR3 in amino acids: CASRDSNTEAFF. DNA of the CDR3: TGTGCCAGCCGGGACTCTAACACTGAAGCTTTCTTT.

Sample share makes this clonotype medium-sized. V is TRBV30 and J is TRBJ2-1; D may be TRBD2 (6 bases). V lost 0 bases and J 13 bases, leaving 16 bases between the germline ends. CDR3 length equals 13 residues. Germline V lookup: CDR1 GTSNPN, CDR2 SVGIG (reference sequence). CDR3 amino acids: CAWSVRLRDSQFF. In DNA, the CDR3 is TGTGCCTGGAGTGTACGGTTGAGGGACTCACAGTTCTTC.

Within the sample, this clonotype is large. This rearrangement joins TRBV11-2 to TRBJ2-1; TRBD2 matches 11 bases. Germline CDR1 SGHAT, CDR2 FQNNGV. V gave up 5 bases and J gave up 9 bases; unmatched junction bases: 18. The CDR3 contains 18 residues. The CDR3 is CASSPLRRLAGRNLEQFF. CDR3 bases: TGTGCCAGCAGCCCCCTAAGGCGACTAGCGGGACGGAATCTTGAGCAGTTCTTC.

By frequency in the sample, this clonotype is large (0.1 to 1%). In nucleotides, the CDR3 is TGCAGCGTTCAGGGAGCGAACACCGGGGAGCTGTTTTTT. It translates to CSVQGANTGELFF. The chain is built from TRBV29-1 and TRBJ2-2, with D possibly being TRBD1 or TRBD2 (5 bases each). This CDR3 has 13 amino acids. Germline V gene lookup returns CDR1 SQVTM and CDR2 ANQGSEA. V was clipped by 5 bases and J by 0 bases, with 7 bases between them.

This sequence joins TRBV7-2 and TRBJ2-3; possibly TRBD1 for D (5 bases). V lost 3 bases and J lost 0, with 10 bases in between. Germline V CDR1 and CDR2: SGHTA, FQGNSA. There are 15 residues in the CDR3. The CDR3 sequence: CASSFTGSSTDTQYF. The CDR3 coding sequence is TGTGCCAGCAGCTTTACAGGTTCTAGCACAGATACGCAGTATTTT.

Relative to its sample, this clonotype is medium-sized. The chain employs TRBV11-2 and TRBJ2-1; tentative D call: TRBD2 (6 bases). There are 14 residues in the CDR3. Germline V gene sequence: CDR1 SGHAT, CDR2 FQNNGV. The ends were cut back, 6 bases at V and 5 bases at J, with 14 bases in the middle. CDR3 protein: CASREIGGDNEQFF. As DNA, the CDR3 is TGTGCCAGCAGGGAAATCGGCGGGGACAATGAGCAGTTCTTC.

This clonotype is termed medium-sized. The chain is built from TRBV2 and TRBJ2-1; no definite D call. Germline CDR1 and CDR2: SNHLY and FYNNEI. The germline V and J ends were trimmed by 3 bases and 5 bases, with 11 bases remaining between them. The CDR3 runs 14 residues. DNA for the CDR3: TGTGCCAGCAGTGATATAAGCAGAAACAATGAGCAGTTCTTC. Its translation is CASSDISRNNEQFF.

This clonotype is labeled medium-sized. The chain carries TRBV7-3 and TRBJ2-1; the D is unclear. From germline, CDR1 is SGHTA and CDR2 FQGTGA. The CDR3 contains 11 residues. V lost 3 bases to trimming and J lost 6 bases, with 3 bases between them. In DNA, the CDR3 is TGTGCCAGCAGCTTCGGCAATGAGCAGTTCTTC. The encoded protein is CASSFGNEQFF. Complete variable domain (other parts from reference TRBV7-3 and TRBJ2-1): GAGVSQTPSNKVTEKGKYVELRCDPISGHTALYWYRQSLGQGPEFLIYFQGTGAADDSGLPNDRFFAVRPEGSVSTLKIQRTERGDSAVYLCASSFGNEQFFGPGTRLTVL.

There are a few counts of this clonotype. The V and J genes are TRBV30 and TRBJ1-2, with D possibly TRBD1 on 6 matching bases. Trimming shortened V by 2 bases and J by 3 bases, and 16 bases separated the two germline ends. The length of the CDR3 is 15 residues. Germline lookup yields CDR1 GTSNPN and CDR2 SVGIG (reference sequence). The CDR3 DNA reads as TGTGCCTGGAGTTCCTCGGCGGGGGGCGACTATGGCTACACCTTC. It codes for CAWSSSAGGDYGYTF.

This clonotype was seen a handful of times. This chain connects TRBV20-1 to TRBJ2-3; 8 nucleotides line up with TRBD2. Losses at the gene ends were 0 bases for V and 5 bases for J; bases not matched to a gene: 10. Germline CDR1 reads DFQATT; CDR2 reads SNEGSKA (reference sequence). The CDR3 contains 16 residues. CDR3 in amino acids: CSARDGVAGLQDTQYF. The CDR3 DNA reads TGCAGTGCTAGAGATGGAGTAGCGGGGTTGCAAGATACGCAGTATTTT.

By frequency in the sample, this clonotype is medium-sized. This chain uses TRBV7-9 with TRBJ1-1; 10 nucleotides align to TRBD1. The CDR3 is 14 amino acids. Germline V gives CDR1 SEHNR, CDR2 FQNEAQ (reference sequence). The V gene end was trimmed by 4 bases and the J gene end by 7 bases; junction bases not matched to a gene: 6. For the CDR3, the DNA is TGTGCCAGCAGCTCCTCCGGGACAGGGGATGAAGCTTTCTTT. This codes for CASSSSGTGDEAFF.

This clonotype is medium-sized within its sample. Germline is not matched at one junction end, which may reflect a read error. The chain joins TRBV7-8 to TRBJ1-2; weak D call: TRBD1 (5 bases). The CDR3 contains 14 residues. Looked up from germline, CDR1 is SGHVS and CDR2 is FQNEAQ. The CDR3 nucleotides are TGTGCCAGCAGTTTAGGACCGAAGGGGTATGGCTACACCTTC. Translating gives CASSLGPKGYGYTF. The full variable domain, with the rest looked up from reference TRBV7-8 and TRBJ1-2, is GAGVSQSPRYKVAKRGQDVALRCDPISGHVSLFWYQQALGQGPEFLTYFQNEAQLDKSGLPSDRFFAERPEGSVSTLKIQRTQQEDSAVYLCASSLGPKGYGYTFGSGTRLTVV.

This clonotype was counted only a few times. V gene TRBV10-1 combines with J gene TRBJ2-3; maybe TRBD2 (5 bases). The CDR3 totals 14 residues. CDR1 is WNHNN, CDR2 SYGVQD, per germline (reference sequence). The V gene lost 2 bases and the J gene lost 6 bases, with 12 bases spanning the gap. In DNA, the CDR3 is TGCGCCAGCAGTGAGAGGTCTGGCGGGGATACGCAGTATTTT. This codes for CASSERSGGDTQYF.

This clonotype is termed medium-sized (0.01 to 0.1%). The chain carries TRBV18 and TRBJ2-5; D not resolved. The V end lost 4 bases, the J end lost 4 bases, and 7 bases lay between the germline ends. Germline-derived CDR1 and CDR2 are KGHSH and LQKENI. The CDR3 extends over 12 amino acids. The CDR3 sequence is CASSRPTETQYF. CDR3 nucleotide sequence: TGTGCCAGCTCACGGCCGACAGAGACCCAGTACTTC.

This clonotype was counted a few times. This chain connects TRBV15 to TRBJ2-6; 7 bases match TRBD1. V trimming: 5 bases; J trimming: 10 bases; junction bases outside the gene matches: 5. The germline V gene encodes CDR1 LNHNV and CDR2 YYDKDF (reference sequence). The CDR3 covers 13 residues. The CDR3 here is CATSEGQPNVLTF. Here the CDR3 DNA reads TGTGCCACCAGCGAGGGACAGCCTAACGTCCTGACTTTC.

This clonotype ranks as large (0.1 to 1%). V and J are TRBV5-1 and TRBJ2-7; 11 bases agree with TRBD2. J gave up 5 bases and V 0 bases, and 4 bases lay outside the gene matches. This CDR3 contains 15 residues. Germline CDR1 is SGHRS and CDR2 is YFSETQ. CDR3 in amino acids: CASSLGGTSGDEQYF. The CDR3, as DNA: TGCGCCAGCAGCTTGGGCGGGACTAGCGGAGACGAGCAGTACTTC.

Comment on this clonotype: Possible read error: a much larger clone is one base away. The genes are TRBV30 and TRBJ1-1; D is possibly TRBD1 (5 bases). Germline V gives CDR1 GTSNPN, CDR2 SVGIG (reference sequence). The CDR3 has 14 residues. Trimming took 1 base from V and 10 from J, leaving 19 bases between them. The CDR3 DNA is TGTGCCTGGAGTGACCCCTGGGACGGACTCGGAGCTTTCTTT. It specifies CAWSDPWDGLGAFF.

By sample share, this clonotype is medium-sized. CDR3 region: CAWSWVQGVYGYTF. CDR3 in DNA: TGTGCCTGGAGTTGGGTCCAGGGAGTCTATGGCTACACCTTC. V gene TRBV30 combines with J gene TRBJ1-2; TRBD1 is a possible D gene (5 bases). V was shortened by 2 bases and J by 4 bases, with 14 bases between the two germline ends. CDR1 is GTSNPN, CDR2 SVGIG, per germline (reference sequence). There are 14 residues in the CDR3.

Within the sample, this clonotype is medium-sized (0.01 to 0.1%). The chain couples TRBV6-5 to TRBJ2-1, with no clear D. Germline CDR1 is MNHEY and CDR2 is SVGAGI. The V and J ends lost 7 bases and 9 bases respectively, with 13 bases between them. This CDR3 has 12 residues. The CDR3 sequence: CASNNEDGEQFF. The DNA for the CDR3 is TGTGCCAGCAACAATGAGGATGGTGAGCAGTTCTTC.

Sample share makes this clonotype medium-sized. The chain links TRBV11-2 to TRBJ2-7, with 12 bases matching TRBD2. CDR3 length: 16 amino acids. The junction had 6 bases not matched to a gene; V was cut back by 4 bases and J by 2 bases. Germline lookup yields CDR1 SGHAT and CDR2 FQNNGV. The CDR3 DNA follows: TGTGCCAGCAGCTCAGGACTAGCGGGACAAACCTACGAGCAGTACTTC. Residues: CASSSGLAGQTYEQYF.

By share, this clonotype ranks as medium-sized. This chain connects TRBV11-2 to TRBJ2-5; the D gene is possibly TRBD2 (6 bases). This CDR3 contains 15 residues. V gave up 5 bases and J gave up 4 bases, with 17 bases separating them. Germline assignment: CDR1 SGHAT and CDR2 FQNNGV. CDR3 protein: CASSPRDFGTETQYF. CDR3 coding DNA: TGTGCCAGCAGCCCACGGGACTTTGGGACAGAGACCCAGTACTTC. Variable domain in full (rest from reference TRBV11-2 and TRBJ2-5): EAGVAQSPRYKIIEKRQSVAFWCNPISGHATLYWYQQILGQGPKLLIQFQNNGVVDDSQLPKDRFSAERLKGVDSTLKIQPAKLEDSAVYLCASSPRDFGTETQYFGPGTRLLVL.

This clonotype counts as large. The chain combines TRBV5-1 with TRBJ1-3; 7 bases agree with TRBD1. The ends lost 0 bases at V and 0 bases at J; junction bases unmatched: 3. The CDR3 has 16 residues. Per germline, CDR1 SGHRS and CDR2 YFSETQ. The CDR3 nucleotides read TGCGCCAGCAGCTTGGGCGGGACAGCCTCTGGAAACACCATATATTTT. As protein: CASSLGGTASGNTIYF. The full variable domain, its missing parts supplied by reference TRBV5-1 and TRBJ1-3, is KAGVTQTPRYLIKTRGQQVTLSCSPISGHRSVSWYQQTPGQGLQFLFEYFSETQRNKGNFPGRFSGRQFSNSRSEMNVSTLELGDSALYLCASSLGGTASGNTIYFGEGSWLTVV.